This TCR beta chain appears in the sequencing data of a study of blood T cells in healthy people across ages. Sample-barcoded 5' priming and a J-beta primer mix drove a second PCR of 7 to 11 cycles. One entry per CDR3 protein, called by TCRdb with MiXCR from the 5' RACE reads. The repertoire holds over a million distinct CDR3 sequences, with roughly 40% as singletons. This CDR3 comprises 16 residues. The germline V gene encodes CDR1 MDHEN and CDR2 SYDVKM. Trimming left V 2 bases short and J 2 bases short, with 16 bases between. Sequenced sample: blood. The receptor was isolated from a woman under 30 in good health. The chain joins TRBV28 to TRBJ2-7; D gene unclear. The CDR3 nucleotides are TGTGCCAGCAGTTTACTCCCCGCGGCAGGCACCTACGAGCAGTACTTC. It specifies CASSLLPAAGTYEQYF.